One and the same sample provided the 17 T cell receptor beta chains below, sequenced in a study of T cell changes during pregnancy in multiple sclerosis. Clones were read by immunoSEQ multiplex PCR, and TCRdb kept only the in-frame ones, dropping some. The sample lists some 60,000 clones, approximately 90% occurring once. The material was peripheral blood, obtained in the first trimester of pregnancy. The receptors stem from a female donor in good health, enrolled as a control in a pregnancy study.

V gene TRBV7-2 combines with J gene TRBJ1-1; D may be TRBD1 (6 bases). Germline V gene lookup returns CDR1 SGHTA and CDR2 FQGNSA. Trimming cost V 5 bases and J 12 bases, with 19 bases left between them. The CDR3 spans 13 residues. CDR3 sequence reads: CASSQYTGQITFF. Written as DNA, the CDR3 is TGTGCCAGCAGCCAATATACGGGACAAATAACTTTCTTT.

The V and J genes are TRBV19 and TRBJ2-7, with unresolved D. V shed 4 bases and J shed 3 bases, with 7 bases lying between them. The germline CDR1 and CDR2 sequences are LNHDA and SQIVND (reference sequence). The CDR3 loop spans 12 amino acids. CDR3 sequence: CASSTVGYEQYF. The CDR3 DNA sequence: TGTGCCAGTAGTACGGTTGGCTACGAGCAGTACTTC.

The chain recombines TRBV5-1 with TRBJ2-2; D not certain. Germline V gene sequence: CDR1 SGHRS, CDR2 YFSETQ. V gave up 1 base and J gave up 5 bases, with 6 bases separating them. This CDR3 comprises 13 residues. The CDR3 is CASSLSQTGELFF. The CDR3 coding sequence is TGCGCCAGCAGCTTGTCCCAGACCGGGGAGCTGTTTTTT.

The J gene is TRBJ2-7, the V gene TRBV6-5; the match to TRBD2 covers 13 bases. CDR3 length: 16 amino acids. The germline CDR1 and CDR2 sequences are MNHEY and SVGAGI. Trimming took 0 bases from V and 6 from J; bases not matched to a gene: 5. As DNA, the CDR3 is TGTGCCAGCAGTTACTCCGGACTAGCGGGGGAGATCGAGCAGTACTTC. Translation: CASSYSGLAGEIEQYF.

This chain links TRBV10-3 with TRBJ2-7; TRBD1 aligns across 10 bases. This CDR3 has 14 residues. Trimming removed 7 bases from V and 6 bases from J; junction bases left unmatched: 9. Per germline, CDR1 ENHRY and CDR2 SYGVKD. CDR3: CAIMAGTGVGEQYF. CDR3 nucleotides: TGTGCCATCATGGCTGGGACAGGGGTAGGCGAGCAGTACTTC.

The chain uses TRBV6-5 and TRBJ2-2; TRBD1 might be the D (6 bases). The V gene lost 0 bases and the J gene lost 4 bases, with 9 bases spanning the gap. The CDR3 contains 15 residues. The germline CDR1 and CDR2 sequences are MNHEY and SVGAGI. CDR3 amino acids: CASSYSRTATGELFF. In DNA, the CDR3 is TGTGCCAGCAGTTACTCGAGGACAGCCACCGGGGAGCTGTTTTTT.

V gene TRBV6-4 combines with J gene TRBJ2-1; 8 bases are shared with TRBD2. The CDR3 has 15 amino acids. Germline-derived CDR1 and CDR2 are MRHNA and SNTAGT. Trimming removed 4 bases from V and 7 bases from J; junction bases left unmatched: 9. The CDR3 DNA reads TGTGCCAGCAGTGTAGATAGCGGCGGGAGGAATGAGCAGTTCTTC. Protein sequence: CASSVDSGGRNEQFF.

The chain is built from TRBV6-5 and TRBJ2-7; TRBD2 matches at 7 bases. The CDR3 consists of 14 residues. Germline CDR1 and CDR2: MNHEY and SVGAGI. V was pared by 9 bases and J by 2 bases, with 10 bases of the junction left unmatched. CDR3 nucleotides: TGTGCCAGTGCGGAGGGAGGGCCGACCTACGAGCAGTACTTC. Its protein product is CASAEGGPTYEQYF.

CDR3 protein: CASSLGTEVDEQYF. The DNA of the CDR3 is TGCGCCAGCAGCTTGGGGACAGAGGTCGACGAGCAGTACTTC. The chain recombines TRBV5-1 with TRBJ2-7, with D possibly matching TRBD1 (6 bases). Germline CDR1 and CDR2: SGHRS and YFSETQ. The CDR3 is 14 residues long. V was clipped by 0 bases and J by 5 bases, with 12 bases between them.

The genes are TRBV6-1 and TRBJ2-5, with 10 bases fitting TRBD2. CDR3 length: 15 amino acids. The germline V gene has CDR1 MNHNS and CDR2 SASEGT. Trimming cost V 2 bases and J 5 bases; bases outside gene matches: 5. The DNA of the CDR3 is TGTGCCAGCAGTGAACTAGCGGGAGAGGGGGAGACCCAGTACTTC. Its translation is CASSELAGEGETQYF.

This clone was seen once. The chain links TRBV2 to TRBJ1-2, with D unresolved. The V end was cut by 7 bases, the J end by 3 bases, with 15 bases between. CDR1 is SNHLY, CDR2 FYNNEI, per germline. There are 14 residues in the CDR3. CDR3 nucleotides: TGTGCCAGCATCGAGGGTTCAACCGACTATGGCTACACCTTC. Translated: CASIEGSTDYGYTF.

The rearrangement joins TRBV29-1 to TRBJ1-1, with 8 bases matching TRBD1. The germline gives CDR1 SQVTM, CDR2 ANQGSEA. Trimming at V came to 6 bases and at J to 5 bases, leaving 8 bases not matched to a gene. This CDR3 contains 13 residues. The CDR3 loop is CSVQTGEGTEAFF. The DNA of the CDR3 is TGCAGCGTACAGACAGGGGAAGGGACTGAAGCTTTCTTT.

This chain links TRBV6-5 with TRBJ2-7; TRBD1 is a possible D gene (6 bases). Trimming took off 2 bases at V and 5 bases at J, with 13 bases between the two ends. This CDR3 has 14 amino acids. CDR1 is MNHEY, CDR2 SVGAGI, per germline. CDR3 DNA: TGTGCCAGCAGTTACGGGCAGGGGTTGCACGAGCAGTACTTC. Encoded protein: CASSYGQGLHEQYF.

This chain uses TRBV2 with TRBJ1-2, with D unresolved. This CDR3 is built from 14 residues. Germline V gene sequence: CDR1 SNHLY, CDR2 FYNNEI. Trimming took 2 bases from V and 3 from J, leaving 10 bases between them. CDR3 DNA sequence: TGTGCCAGCAGTGAAAGGCCAGACTACTATGGCTACACCTTC. Amino acid sequence: CASSERPDYYGYTF.

The chain combines TRBV9 with TRBJ2-7, with D possibly TRBD1 on 6 matching bases. V lost 2 bases and J lost 0, with 12 bases in between. Germline V lookup: CDR1 SGDLS, CDR2 YYNGEE. The CDR3 extends over 15 amino acids. In DNA, the CDR3 is TGTGCCAGCAGCGTCGGACAGATAGACTCCTACGAGCAGTACTTC. This sequence encodes CASSVGQIDSYEQYF.

The gene calls are TRBV4-1 and TRBJ1-2; D is unresolved. The germline CDR1 and CDR2 sequences are MGHRA and YSYEKL. This CDR3 is built from 20 residues. Trimming took off 3 bases at V and 10 bases at J, with 36 bases between the two ends. The CDR3 here is CASSHGFLGRPTKFYGYYTF. DNA of the CDR3: TGCGCCAGCAGCCATGGGTTCTTAGGCAGACCAACTAAGTTCTATGGCTACTACACCTTC.

This chain connects TRBV7-6 to TRBJ2-5; 8 bases are a match to TRBD1. In germline, CDR1 is SGHVS, CDR2 FNYEAQ. The CDR3 runs 15 residues. Unmatched junction bases numbered 9, after V lost 5 bases and J lost 4 bases. This chain's CDR3 is CASSPTTGEVETQYF. CDR3 sequence (DNA): TGTGCCAGCAGCCCTACGACAGGGGAGGTAGAGACCCAGTACTTC.